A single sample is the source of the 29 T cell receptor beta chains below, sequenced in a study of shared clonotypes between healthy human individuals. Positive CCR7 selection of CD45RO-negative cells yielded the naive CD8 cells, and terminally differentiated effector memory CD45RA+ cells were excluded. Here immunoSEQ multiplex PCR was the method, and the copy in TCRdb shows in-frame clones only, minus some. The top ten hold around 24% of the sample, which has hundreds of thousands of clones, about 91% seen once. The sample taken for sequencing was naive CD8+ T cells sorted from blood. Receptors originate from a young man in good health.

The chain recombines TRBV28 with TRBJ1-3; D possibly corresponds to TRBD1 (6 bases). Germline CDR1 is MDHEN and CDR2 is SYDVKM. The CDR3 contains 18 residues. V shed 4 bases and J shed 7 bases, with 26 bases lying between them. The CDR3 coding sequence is TGTGCCAGCAGTTCCCGCTTTGCCACAGGGACACGTACGAACACCATATATTTT. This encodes CASSSRFATGTRTNTIYF. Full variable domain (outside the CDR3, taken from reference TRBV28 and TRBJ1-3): DVKVTQSSRYLVKRTGEKVFLECVQDMDHENMFWYRQDPGLGLRLIYFSYDVKMKEKGDIPEGYSVSREKKERFSLILESASTNQTSMYLCASSSRFATGTRTNTIYFGEGSWLTVV.

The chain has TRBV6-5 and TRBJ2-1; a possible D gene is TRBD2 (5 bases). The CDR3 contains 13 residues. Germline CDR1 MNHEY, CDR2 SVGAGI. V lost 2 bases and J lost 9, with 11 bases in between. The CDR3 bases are TGTGCCAGCAGTTACCGGACTGCTTCTGAGCAGTTCTTC. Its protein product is CASSYRTASEQFF.

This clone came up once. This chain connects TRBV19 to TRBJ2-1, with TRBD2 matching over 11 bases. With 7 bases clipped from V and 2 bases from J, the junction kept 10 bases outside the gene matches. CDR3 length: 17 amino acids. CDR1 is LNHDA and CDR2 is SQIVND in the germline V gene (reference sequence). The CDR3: CASTPLGGLAAYNEQFF. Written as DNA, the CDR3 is TGTGCCAGTACTCCTTTGGGGGGACTAGCGGCCTACAATGAGCAGTTCTTC.

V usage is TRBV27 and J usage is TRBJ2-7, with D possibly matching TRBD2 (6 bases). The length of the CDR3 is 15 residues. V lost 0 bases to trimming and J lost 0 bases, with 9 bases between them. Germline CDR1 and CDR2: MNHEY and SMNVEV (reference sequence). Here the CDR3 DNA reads TGTGCCAGCAGTTTATCTCCGACTAGCTCCTACGAGCAGTACTTC. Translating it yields CASSLSPTSSYEQYF.

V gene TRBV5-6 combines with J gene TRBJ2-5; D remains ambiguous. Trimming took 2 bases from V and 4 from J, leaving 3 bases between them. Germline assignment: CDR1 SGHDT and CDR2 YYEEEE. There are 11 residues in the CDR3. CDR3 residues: CASSFAETQYF. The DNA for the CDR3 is TGTGCCAGCAGCTTTGCAGAGACCCAGTACTTC.

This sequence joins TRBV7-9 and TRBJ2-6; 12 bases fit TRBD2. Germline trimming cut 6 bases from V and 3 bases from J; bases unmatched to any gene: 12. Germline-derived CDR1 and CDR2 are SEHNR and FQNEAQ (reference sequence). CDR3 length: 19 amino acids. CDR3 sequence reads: CASRETSGSTILGANVLTF. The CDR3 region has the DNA TGTGCCAGCAGAGAGACTAGCGGGAGTACTATTCTTGGGGCCAACGTCCTGACTTTC.

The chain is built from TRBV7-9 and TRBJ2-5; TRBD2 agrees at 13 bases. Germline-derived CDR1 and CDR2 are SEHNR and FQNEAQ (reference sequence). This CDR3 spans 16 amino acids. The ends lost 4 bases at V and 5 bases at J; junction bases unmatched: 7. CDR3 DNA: TGTGCCAGCAGCTCCAGGACTAGCGGGAGCTGGGAGACCCAGTACTTC. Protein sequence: CASSSRTSGSWETQYF.

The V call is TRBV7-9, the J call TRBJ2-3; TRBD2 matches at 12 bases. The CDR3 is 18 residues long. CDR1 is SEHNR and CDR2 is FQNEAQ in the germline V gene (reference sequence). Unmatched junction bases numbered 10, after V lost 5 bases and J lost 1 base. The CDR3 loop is CASSETSGSLDGTDTQYF. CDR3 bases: TGTGCCAGCAGCGAGACTAGCGGGAGTCTCGACGGCACAGATACGCAGTATTTT.

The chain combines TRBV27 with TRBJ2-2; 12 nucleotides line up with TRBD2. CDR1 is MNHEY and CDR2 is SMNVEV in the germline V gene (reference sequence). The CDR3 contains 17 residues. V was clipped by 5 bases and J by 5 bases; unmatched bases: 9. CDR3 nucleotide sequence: TGTGCCAGCAGTCCTCTAGCGGGAGGGGCGAGGACCGGGGAGCTGTTTTTT. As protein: CASSPLAGGARTGELFF.

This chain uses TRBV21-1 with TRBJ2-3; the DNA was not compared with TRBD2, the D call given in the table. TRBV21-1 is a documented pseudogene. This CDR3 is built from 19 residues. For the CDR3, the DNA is TGTGCCAGCAGCAGACCGGGACTAGCACACTGCTCTAGCACAGATACGCAGTATTTT. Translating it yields CASSRPGLAHCSSTDTQYF.

The CDR3 loop reads CASSFLLAGSGNEQFF. The CDR3 DNA reads as TGTGCCAGCAGCTTCCTCTTAGCGGGAAGTGGCAATGAGCAGTTCTTC. V and J are TRBV27 and TRBJ2-1; 8 bases are a match to TRBD2. The CDR3 loop spans 16 amino acids. V dropped 6 bases and J dropped 6; count of bases not matched to a gene: 13. Germline values: CDR1 MNHEY, CDR2 SMNVEV (reference sequence).

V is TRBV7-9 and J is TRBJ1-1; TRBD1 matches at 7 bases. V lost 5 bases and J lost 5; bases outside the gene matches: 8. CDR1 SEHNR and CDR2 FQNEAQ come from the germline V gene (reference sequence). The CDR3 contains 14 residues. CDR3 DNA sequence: TGTGCCAGCAGCCACCGACAGGGCGGGACTGAAGCTTTCTTT. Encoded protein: CASSHRQGGTEAFF.

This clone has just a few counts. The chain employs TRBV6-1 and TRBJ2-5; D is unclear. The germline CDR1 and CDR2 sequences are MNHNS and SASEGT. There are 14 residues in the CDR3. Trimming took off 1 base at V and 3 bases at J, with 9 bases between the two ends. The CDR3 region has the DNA TGTGCCAGCAGTGAAGAGGTGGGGAAAGAGACCCAGTACTTC. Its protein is CASSEEVGKETQYF.

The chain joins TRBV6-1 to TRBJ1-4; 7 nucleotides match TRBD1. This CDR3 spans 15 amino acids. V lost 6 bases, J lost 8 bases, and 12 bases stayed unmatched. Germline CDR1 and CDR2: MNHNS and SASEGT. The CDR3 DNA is TGTGCCAGCAGCCCCCCGGCAGGGGGTACGGAAAAACTGTTTTTT. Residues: CASSPPAGGTEKLFF.

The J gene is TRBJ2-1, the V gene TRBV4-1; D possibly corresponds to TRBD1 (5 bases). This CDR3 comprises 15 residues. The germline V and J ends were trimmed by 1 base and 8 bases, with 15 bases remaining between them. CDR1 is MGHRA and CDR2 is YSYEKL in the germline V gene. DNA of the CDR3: TGCGCCAGCAGCCAAGCGCATGAAGGGGTCGATGAGCAGTTCTTC. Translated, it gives CASSQAHEGVDEQFF.

In DNA form, the CDR3 reads TGTGCCAGCAGCGGGGGACTAGCGGGAGATACGCAGTATTTT. It specifies CASSGGLAGDTQYF. The chain combines TRBV5-4 with TRBJ2-3, with TRBD2 matching 12 bases. The CDR3 is made up of 14 amino acids. Germline trimming cut 4 bases from V and 5 bases from J; bases unmatched to any gene: 2. Per germline, CDR1 SGHNT and CDR2 YYREEE (reference sequence).

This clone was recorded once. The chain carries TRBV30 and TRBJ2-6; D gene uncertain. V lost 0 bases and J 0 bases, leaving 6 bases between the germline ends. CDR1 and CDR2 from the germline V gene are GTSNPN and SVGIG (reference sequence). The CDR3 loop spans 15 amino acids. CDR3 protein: CAWSVRSSGANVLTF. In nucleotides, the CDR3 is TGTGCCTGGAGTGTGAGAAGCTCTGGGGCCAACGTCCTGACTTTC.

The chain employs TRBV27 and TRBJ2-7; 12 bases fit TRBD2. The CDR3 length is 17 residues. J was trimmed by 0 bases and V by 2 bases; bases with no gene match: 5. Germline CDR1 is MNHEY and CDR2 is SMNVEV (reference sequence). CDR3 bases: TGTGCCAGCAGTTTAATTCCTAGCGGGAGGGCCTCCTACGAGCAGTACTTC. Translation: CASSLIPSGRASYEQYF.

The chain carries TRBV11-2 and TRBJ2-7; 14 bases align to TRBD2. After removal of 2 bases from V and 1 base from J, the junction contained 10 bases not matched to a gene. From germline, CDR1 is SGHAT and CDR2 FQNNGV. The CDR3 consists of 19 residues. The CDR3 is CASSLRFGGLAGVSYEQYF. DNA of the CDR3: TGTGCCAGCAGCTTAAGGTTCGGGGGACTAGCGGGAGTATCCTACGAGCAGTACTTC.

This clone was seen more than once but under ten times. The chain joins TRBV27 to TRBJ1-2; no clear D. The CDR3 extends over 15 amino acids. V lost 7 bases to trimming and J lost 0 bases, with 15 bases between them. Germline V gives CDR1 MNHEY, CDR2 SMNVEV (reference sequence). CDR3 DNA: TGTGCCAGCACGTTAAGCCCCGGAGCTAACTATGGCTACACCTTC. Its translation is CASTLSPGANYGYTF.

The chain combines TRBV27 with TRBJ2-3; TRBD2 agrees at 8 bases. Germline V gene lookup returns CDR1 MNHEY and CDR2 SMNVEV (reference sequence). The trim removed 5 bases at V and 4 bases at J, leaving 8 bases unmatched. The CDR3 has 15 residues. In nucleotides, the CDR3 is TGTGCCAGCAGTCCCACCCAACTAGCGGCAGATACGCAGTATTTT. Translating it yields CASSPTQLAADTQYF.

DNA for the CDR3: TGCGCCAGCAGCCAAGGGACCGGGAGTGACACTGAAGCTTTCTTT. As protein: CASSQGTGSDTEAFF. V usage is TRBV4-3 and J usage is TRBJ1-1; no clear D. The CDR3 sequence is 15 residues long. Trimming pared 1 base from V and 3 bases from J, leaving 12 bases between. Germline V gives CDR1 LGHNA, CDR2 YSLEER.

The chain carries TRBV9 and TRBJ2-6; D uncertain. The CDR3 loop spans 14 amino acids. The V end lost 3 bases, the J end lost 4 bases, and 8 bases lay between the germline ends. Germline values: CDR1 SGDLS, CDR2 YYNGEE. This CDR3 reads CASSADPGANVLTF. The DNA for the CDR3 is TGTGCCAGCAGCGCGGACCCCGGGGCCAACGTCCTGACTTTC.

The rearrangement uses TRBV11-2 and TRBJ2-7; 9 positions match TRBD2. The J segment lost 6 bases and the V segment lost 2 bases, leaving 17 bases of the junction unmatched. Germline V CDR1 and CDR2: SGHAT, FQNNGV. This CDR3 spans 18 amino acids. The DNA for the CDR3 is TGTGCCAGCAGCTTATGGTTCGCTAGCGGGACCGAGCTCGTCGAGCAGTACTTC. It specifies CASSLWFASGTELVEQYF.

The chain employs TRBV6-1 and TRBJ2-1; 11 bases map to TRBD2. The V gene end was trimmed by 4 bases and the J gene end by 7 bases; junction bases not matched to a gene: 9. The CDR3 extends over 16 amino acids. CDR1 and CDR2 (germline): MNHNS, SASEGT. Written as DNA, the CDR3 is TGTGCCAGCAGTGGGCTAACTAGCGGGAGCCCGAATGAGCAGTTCTTC. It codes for CASSGLTSGSPNEQFF.

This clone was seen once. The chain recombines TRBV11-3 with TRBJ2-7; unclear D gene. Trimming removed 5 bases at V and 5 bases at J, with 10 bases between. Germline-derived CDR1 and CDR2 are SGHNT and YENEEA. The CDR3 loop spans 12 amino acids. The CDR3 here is CASSGVNNEQYF. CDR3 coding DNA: TGTGCCAGCAGCGGGGTCAATAACGAGCAGTACTTC.

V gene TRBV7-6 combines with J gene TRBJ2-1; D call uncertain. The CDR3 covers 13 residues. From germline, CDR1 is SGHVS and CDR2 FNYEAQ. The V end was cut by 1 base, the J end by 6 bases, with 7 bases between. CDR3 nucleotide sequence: TGTGCCAGCAGCTTAGAAGTGGGCAATGAGCAGTTCTTC. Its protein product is CASSLEVGNEQFF.

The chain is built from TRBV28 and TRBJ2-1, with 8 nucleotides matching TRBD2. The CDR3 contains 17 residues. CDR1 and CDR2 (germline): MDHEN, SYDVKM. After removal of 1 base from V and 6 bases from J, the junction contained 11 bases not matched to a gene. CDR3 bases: TGTGCCAGCAGTTTATCCCAGCGGGAGCGGGTGCCCAATGAGCAGTTCTTC. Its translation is CASSLSQRERVPNEQFF.

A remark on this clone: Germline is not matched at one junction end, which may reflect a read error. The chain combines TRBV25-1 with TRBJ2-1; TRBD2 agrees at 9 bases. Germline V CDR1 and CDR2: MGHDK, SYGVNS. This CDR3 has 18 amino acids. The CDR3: CASRDVGREGLFYNEQFF. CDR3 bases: TGTGCCAGCCGTGACGTGGGGCGGGAGGGCCTATTTTACAATGAGCAGTTCTTC. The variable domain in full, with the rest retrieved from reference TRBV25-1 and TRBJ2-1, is EADIYQTPRYLVIGTGKKITLECSQTMGHDKMYWYQQDPGMELHLIHYSYGVNSTEKGDLSSESTVSRIRTEHFPLTLESARPSHTSQYLCASRDVGREGLFYNEQFFGPGTRLTVL.